A selection of T cell receptor beta chains follows, all from one sample in a study of regulatory T cells in long-lasting Graves disease. TCRdb re-called the multiplex PCR reads through MiXCR, storing one row per CDR3 protein. The table lists 520,000 or so distinct CDR3 sequences, about 11% of them singletons. These data also featured in a second study, about T cells in Graves' hyperthyroidism and ophthalmopathy.

The sample was peripheral blood mononuclear cells (PBMCs), taken at new diagnosis, from a patient treated with antithyroid drugs. The origin of the receptors is a woman in her 30s with Graves disease. CDR3s include the opening cysteine and the closing phenylalanine or tryptophan. The D gene is left open where the match is weak. Expanded clones get a size class; other rows say once, few or many, or leave the size out.

V,D,size,J,CDR3,DNA
TRBV6-1,NA,many,TRBJ1-5,CASSATGLLGPNNQPQHF,TGTGCCAGCAGTGCTACAGGACTCCTCGGACCGAACAATCAACCCCAGCATTTT
TRBV30,TRBD2,few,TRBJ2-6,CASAGGSGANVLTF,TGTGCCTCGGCGGGGGGCAGTGGGGCCAACGTCCTGACTTTC
TRBV20-1,NA,many,TRBJ1-3,CSARLGDSGNTIYF,TGCAGTGCTAGGCTAGGGGACTCTGGAAACACCATATATTTT
TRBV2,TRBD1,many,TRBJ2-7,CASSPGTGLAVYEQYF,TGTGCCAGCAGTCCCGGGACAGGGCTAGCGGTCTACGAGCAGTACTTC
TRBV19,NA,NA,TRBJ1-1,CASSVVPRGNTEAFF,TGTGCCAGTAGTGTAGTTCCTAGGGGGAACACTGAAGCTTTCTTT
TRBV2,NA,many,TRBJ2-1,CASSQRDSPFAYEQFF,TGTGCCAGCAGCCAGCGAGACTCACCCTTTGCATATGAGCAGTTCTTC
TRBV4-3,TRBD2,few,TRBJ2-1,CASSRIYLSGSSYNEQFF,TGCGCCAGCAGCCGAATTTACCTTAGCGGGAGCTCCTACAATGAGCAGTTCTTC
TRBV4-3,NA,few,TRBJ1-1,CASSQDLRVVGTEAFF,TGCGCCAGCAGCCAAGACCTGAGAGTCGTAGGTACTGAAGCTTTCTTT
TRBV2,NA,many,TRBJ1-5,CASRDTQVGDQPQHF,TGTGCCAGCAGGGATACACAGGTGGGGGATCAGCCCCAGCATTTT
TRBV29-1,TRBD2,many,TRBJ2-2,CSVETSGSVSTGELFF,TGCAGCGTTGAGACTAGCGGGAGCGTGAGCACCGGGGAGCTGTTTTTT
TRBV18,NA,many,TRBJ2-7,CASSPYITDEQYF,TGTGCCAGCTCACCATATATTACGGACGAGCAGTACTTC
TRBV28,TRBD1,many,TRBJ2-1,CASGNWDRVRNEQFF,TGTGCCAGCGGCAATTGGGACAGGGTCCGCAATGAGCAGTTCTTC
TRBV20-1,TRBD1,few,TRBJ2-7,CSARTGGIPDEQYF,TGCAGTGCTAGGACAGGGGGAATACCCGACGAGCAGTACTTC
TRBV6-5,TRBD1,few,TRBJ2-7,CASSSQGLEQYF,TGTGCCAGCAGTTCACAGGGGCTCGAGCAGTACTTC
TRBV25-1,TRBD1,many,TRBJ1-1,CASKTGGKNTEAFF,TGTGCCAGCAAAACAGGGGGCAAGAACACTGAAGCTTTCTTT
TRBV2,TRBD2,many,TRBJ2-1,CASRYARASGIDEQFF,TGTGCCAGCCGGTACGCCCGGGCTAGCGGGATCGATGAGCAGTTCTTC
TRBV10-3,NA,many,TRBJ2-3,CAISEEALGDRTDTQYF,TGTGCCATCAGTGAGGAGGCGTTGGGAGATAGGACAGATACGCAGTATTTT
TRBV28,NA,many,TRBJ1-3,CASSWDGSGNTIYF,TGTGCCAGCAGTTGGGACGGCTCTGGAAACACCATATATTTT